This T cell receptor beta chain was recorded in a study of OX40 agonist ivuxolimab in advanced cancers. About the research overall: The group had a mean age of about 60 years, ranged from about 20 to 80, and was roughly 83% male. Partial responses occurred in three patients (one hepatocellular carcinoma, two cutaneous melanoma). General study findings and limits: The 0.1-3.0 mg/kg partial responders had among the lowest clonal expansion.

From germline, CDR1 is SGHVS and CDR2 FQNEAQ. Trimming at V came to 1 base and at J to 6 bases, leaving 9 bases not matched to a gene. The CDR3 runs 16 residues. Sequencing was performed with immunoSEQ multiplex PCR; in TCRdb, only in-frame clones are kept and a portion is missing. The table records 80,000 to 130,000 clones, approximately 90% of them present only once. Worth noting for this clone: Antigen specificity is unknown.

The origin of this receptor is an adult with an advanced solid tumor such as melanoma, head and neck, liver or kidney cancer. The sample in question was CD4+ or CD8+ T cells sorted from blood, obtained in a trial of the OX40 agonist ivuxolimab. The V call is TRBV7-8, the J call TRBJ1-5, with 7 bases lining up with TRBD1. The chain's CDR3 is CASSLVGQTIGQPQHF. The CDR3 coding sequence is TGTGCCAGCAGCTTAGTGGGACAGACAATAGGTCAGCCCCAGCATTTT.